This T cell receptor (beta chain) was retrieved from a study of blood T cells in healthy people across ages. Study findings and constraints: CMV infection status of these donors was not known.

Germline CDR1 and CDR2: MGHRA and YSYEKL. The V gene end was trimmed by 4 bases and the J gene end by 4 bases; junction bases not matched to a gene: 5. CDR3 length equals 17 residues. Using a J-beta primer mix together with a sample-barcoded 5' primer, a second PCR was run for about 6 to 12 cycles. Each cDNA molecule was tagged by a template-switch adaptor with 12 random nucleotides. TCRdb independently ran MiXCR on the 5' RACE reads; one entry per CDR3 protein. The top ten clones hold about a quarter of a sample with hundreds of thousands of distinct CDR3 sequences, roughly 50% of them seen once. Note on this clonotype: No antigen is known for it.

V and J are TRBV4-1 and TRBJ2-3; 16 bases match TRBD2. The sequenced sample consisted of blood. The origin of this receptor is a man between 40 and 49 years old in good health. The DNA for the CDR3 is TGCGCCAGCAGCCTCGGGACTAGCGGGGGGGCATCAGATACGCAGTATTTT. It yields the protein CASSLGTSGGASDTQYF.